The TCR beta chain under discussion was sequenced for a study of blood T cell repertoires in COVID-19. The overall study: The cDNA or gDNA used as material had been derived from T cells, B-cell-depleted T cells, or PBMCs.

This clone was seen more than once but under ten times. Germline CDR1 MNHEY, CDR2 SVGAGI. Germline trimming cut 8 bases from V and 5 bases from J; bases unmatched to any gene: 10. The CDR3 is 15 amino acids. In the authors' methods: Reference gene primer amplification gave nucleated cell count estimates. Assay used: immunoSEQ multiplex PCR; TCRdb lists only in-frame clones, some missing. That table furnishes V, J and clone size, whereas the DNA furnished D and trimming. The sample includes 200,000 to 250,000 clones, 70% to 90% seen only once; the top ten take 0.98%. The V call is TRBV6-5, the J call TRBJ2-5; 11 bases map to TRBD1. This TCR was sampled from a man aged 40-50 years with acute or convalescent COVID-19. Sequenced: peripheral blood. The CDR3 region is CASGPWGQGGETQYF. In DNA form, the CDR3 reads TGTGCCAGCGGGCCGTGGGGACAGGGGGGGGAGACCCAGTACTTC.